Only one count was recorded for the clone carrying this T cell receptor (beta chain). Original handling: Amplification of reference gene primers was used by the study to estimate nucleated cell counts. Profiled with immunoSEQ multiplex PCR; TCRdb holds only in-frame clones, not every one. That table furnishes V, J and clone size, whereas the DNA furnished D and trimming. The repertoire consists of 75,000 or so clones, with around four fifths occurring once and the leading ten covering around a sixth. The source of the sample is a study of blood T cell repertoires in COVID-19. For the study at large: There were acute and convalescent COVID-19 samples, and they came from the United States, Italy and Spain. PBMCs, B-cell-depleted T cells, or T cells were the source of the cDNA or gDNA that made up the material.

There are 17 residues in the CDR3. Trimming at V came to 3 bases and at J to 4 bases, leaving 11 bases not matched to a gene. CDR1 is LGHDT and CDR2 is YNNKEL in the germline V gene (reference sequence). Sequenced input: peripheral blood. This receptor was taken from an elderly woman with acute or convalescent COVID-19. The chain links TRBV3-1 (or the pseudogene TRBV3-2) to TRBJ2-3; 9 nucleotides match TRBD1. CDR3 in amino acids: CASSQAGTGFPPDTQYF. The DNA for the CDR3 is TGTGCCAGCAGCCAGGCCGGGACAGGGTTCCCCCCAGATACGCAGTATTTT.